The source of this TCR beta chain is a study of T cells in Graves' hyperthyroidism and ophthalmopathy. Study-level information: Staff took peripheral blood when the initial diagnosis was made, before any treatment began.

Note on this clonotype: A much larger clone differs by one base, so this may be a read error.

Amplification of TCR beta CDR3 regions used RNA as the template. HTBI primers drove first-round RT-PCR of the TCR CDR3. TCRdb independently ran MiXCR on the multiplex PCR reads; one entry per CDR3 protein. The sample lists 300,000 to 450,000 distinct CDR3 sequences, about 14% occurring once. Trimming pared 4 bases from V and 6 bases from J, leaving 13 bases between. The CDR3 length is 13 residues. Germline CDR1 reads LGHDT; CDR2 reads YNNKEL (reference sequence). This TCR was sampled from a woman aged 60-70 years with Graves' hyperthyroidism. The rearrangement links TRBV3-1 to TRBJ2-7; the D gene could be TRBD1 or TRBD2 (5 bases each). Material for sequencing was blood. The CDR3, as DNA: TGTGCCAGCAGCCGAGAGGGGTCTGTCGAGCAGTACTTC. It specifies CASSREGSVEQYF.